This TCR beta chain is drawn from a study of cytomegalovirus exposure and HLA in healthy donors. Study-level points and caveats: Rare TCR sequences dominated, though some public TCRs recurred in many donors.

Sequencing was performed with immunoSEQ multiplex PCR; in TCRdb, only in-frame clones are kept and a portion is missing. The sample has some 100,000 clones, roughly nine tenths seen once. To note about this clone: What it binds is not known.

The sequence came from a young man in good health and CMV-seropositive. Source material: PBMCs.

CDR3 coding DNA: TGCGCCAGCAGCTACCGACAGGCCCGGACAGATACGCAGTATTTT. Protein product: CASSYRQARTDTQYF. The rearrangement uses TRBV5-1 and TRBJ2-3; D may be TRBD1 (6 bases). The CDR3 sequence is 15 residues long. V lost 3 bases and J lost 3, with 14 bases in between. Germline lookup yields CDR1 SGHRS and CDR2 YFSETQ. The whole variable domain, remainder taken from reference TRBV5-1 and TRBJ2-3, is KAGVTQTPRYLIKTRGQQVTLSCSPISGHRSVSWYQQTPGQGLQFLFEYFSETQRNKGNFPGRFSGRQFSNSRSEMNVSTLELGDSALYLCASSYRQARTDTQYFGPGTRLTVL.